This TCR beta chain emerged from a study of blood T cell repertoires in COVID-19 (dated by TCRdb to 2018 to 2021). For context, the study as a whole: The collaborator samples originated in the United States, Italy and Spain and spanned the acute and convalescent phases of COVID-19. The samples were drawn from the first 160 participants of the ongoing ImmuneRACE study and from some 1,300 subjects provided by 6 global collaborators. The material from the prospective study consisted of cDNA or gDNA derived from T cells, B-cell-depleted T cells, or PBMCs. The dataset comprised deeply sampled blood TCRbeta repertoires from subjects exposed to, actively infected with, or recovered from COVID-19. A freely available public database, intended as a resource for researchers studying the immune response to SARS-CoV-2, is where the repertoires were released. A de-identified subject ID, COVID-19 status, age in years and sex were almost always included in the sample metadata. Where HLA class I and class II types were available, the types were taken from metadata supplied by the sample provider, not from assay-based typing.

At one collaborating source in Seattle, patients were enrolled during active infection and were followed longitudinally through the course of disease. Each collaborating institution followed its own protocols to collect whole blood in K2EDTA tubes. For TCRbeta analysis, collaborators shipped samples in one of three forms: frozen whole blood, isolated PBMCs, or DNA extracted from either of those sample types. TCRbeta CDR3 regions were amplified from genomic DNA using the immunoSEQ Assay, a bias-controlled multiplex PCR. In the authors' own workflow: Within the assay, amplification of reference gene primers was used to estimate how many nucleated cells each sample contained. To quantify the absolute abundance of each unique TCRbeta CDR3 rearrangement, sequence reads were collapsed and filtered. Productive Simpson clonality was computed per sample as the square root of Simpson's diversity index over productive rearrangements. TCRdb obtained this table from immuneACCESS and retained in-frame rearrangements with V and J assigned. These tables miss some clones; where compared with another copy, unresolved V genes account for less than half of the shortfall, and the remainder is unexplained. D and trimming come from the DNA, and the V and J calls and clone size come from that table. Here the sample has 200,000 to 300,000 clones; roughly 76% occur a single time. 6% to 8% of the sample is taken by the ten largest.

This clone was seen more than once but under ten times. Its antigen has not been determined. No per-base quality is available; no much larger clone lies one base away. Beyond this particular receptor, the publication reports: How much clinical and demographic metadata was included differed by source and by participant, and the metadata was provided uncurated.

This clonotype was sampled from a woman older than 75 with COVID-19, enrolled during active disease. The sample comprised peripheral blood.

The CDR3 protein is CASSFGTSSYEQFF. DNA sequence: TGTGCCAGCAGCTTCGGGACTAGCTCATATGAGCAGTTCTTC. The rearrangement combines TRBV7-3 with TRBJ2-1, and 9 bases in between align with TRBD2. Unmatched junction bases come to 5, with V trimmed by 3 bases and J by 8 bases. CDR1 SGHTA and CDR2 FQGTGA were looked up in the germline V gene. The CDR3 contains 14 residues, cysteine and phenylalanine counted. The DNA shown is the 42-base CDR3, in frame from base 1.